This passage covers 15 T cell receptor beta chains from one sample sequenced in a study of blood T cell repertoires in COVID-19. Profiled with immunoSEQ multiplex PCR; TCRdb holds only in-frame clones, not every one. The sample holds 250,000 to 300,000 clones, about 86% seen once. Sample: peripheral blood. The source of these receptors is a woman aged 55-69 years with active or convalescent COVID-19.

The chain has TRBV27 and TRBJ1-2, with a tentative D call TRBD1 (6 bases). The germline CDR1 and CDR2 sequences are MNHEY and SMNVEV (reference sequence). Trimming cost V 8 bases and J 4 bases, with 23 bases left between them. The CDR3 is 16 residues long. CDR3 region: CASGRQAGDPFYGYTF. The CDR3 DNA sequence: TGTGCCAGCGGGCGCCAAGCAGGGGACCCCTTCTATGGCTACACCTTC.

This clone was picked up a small number of times. The chain couples TRBV19 to TRBJ2-7, with TRBD1 as a possible D gene (5 bases). Germline assignment: CDR1 LNHDA and CDR2 SQIVND (reference sequence). The CDR3 sequence is 13 residues long. Trimming shortened V by 3 bases and J by 2 bases, and 8 bases separated the two germline ends. The CDR3 bases are TGTGCCAGTAGTATTAGCAGGGCCTACGAGCAGTACTTC. Its protein product is CASSISRAYEQYF. Variable domain in full (rest from reference TRBV19 and TRBJ2-7): DGGITQSPKYLFRKEGQNVTLSCEQNLNHDAMYWYRQDPGQGLRLIYYSQIVNDFQKGDIAEGYSVSREKKESFPLTVTSAQKNPTAFYLCASSISRAYEQYFGPGTRLTVT.

V gene TRBV11-2 combines with J gene TRBJ1-1, with D hard to call. Germline CDR1 SGHAT, CDR2 FQNNGV. V lost 0 bases, J lost 3 bases, and 5 bases lay in between. The CDR3 extends over 13 amino acids. The CDR3 is CASSLDSDTEAFF. For the CDR3, the DNA is TGTGCCAGCAGCTTAGACTCGGACACTGAAGCTTTCTTT. Supplemented by reference TRBV11-2 and TRBJ1-1, the full variable domain reads EAGVAQSPRYKIIEKRQSVAFWCNPISGHATLYWYQQILGQGPKLLIQFQNNGVVDDSQLPKDRFSAERLKGVDSTLKIQPAKLEDSAVYLCASSLDSDTEAFFGQGTRLTVV.

This chain links TRBV4-1 with TRBJ2-1, with D perhaps matching TRBD2 (5 bases). Germline V gives CDR1 MGHRA, CDR2 YSYEKL. Trimming took off 0 bases at V and 8 bases at J, with 11 bases between the two ends. The CDR3 has 14 residues. CDR3 loop: CASSQDSQRDEQFF. The CDR3 nucleotides are TGCGCCAGCAGCCAAGATTCTCAGAGGGATGAGCAGTTCTTC.

The V call is TRBV7-2, the J call TRBJ2-5; 7 bases are a match to TRBD2. V was pared by 5 bases and J by 1 base, with 4 bases of the junction left unmatched. CDR1 and CDR2 from the germline V gene are SGHTA and FQGNSA. The CDR3 covers 14 residues. The chain's CDR3 is CASSPGLSQETQYF. The DNA for the CDR3 is TGTGCCAGCAGCCCGGGACTAAGCCAAGAGACCCAGTACTTC.

The sample holds a few counts of this clone. The chain couples TRBV5-1 to TRBJ1-2, with D possibly being TRBD1 (5 bases). The germline V gene has CDR1 SGHRS and CDR2 YFSETQ. V was clipped by 7 bases and J by 8 bases, with 21 bases between them. This CDR3 has 14 amino acids. Written as DNA, the CDR3 is TGCGCCAGCGCCTCCGGGGGGGACCTATCCGGCTACACCTTC. Protein product: CASASGGDLSGYTF.

This clone was detected a few times. The V call is TRBV5-4, the J call TRBJ1-4; D unclear. Looked up from germline, CDR1 is SGHNT and CDR2 is YYREEE (reference sequence). The CDR3 loop spans 13 amino acids. Deletions cut 0 bases from V and 8 bases from J, with 8 bases between. CDR3 region: CASSLALEEKLFF. CDR3 nucleotide sequence: TGTGCCAGCAGCTTGGCCCTCGAGGAAAAACTGTTTTTT.

In regard to this clone: This specimen includes other DNA sequences encoding the same CDR3. The chain employs TRBV6-5 and TRBJ2-7; D gene uncertain. Trimming removed 5 bases from V and 3 bases from J, with 8 bases in between. Looked up from germline, CDR1 is MNHEY and CDR2 is SVGAGI. The CDR3 is 12 amino acids. The CDR3 reads CASSPSSYEQYF. For the CDR3, the DNA is TGTGCCAGCAGTCCTTCTAGCTACGAGCAGTACTTC.

The genes are TRBV19 and TRBJ1-3; 9 bases are shared with TRBD1. The CDR3 is 16 residues long. The ends lost 5 bases at V and 4 bases at J; junction bases unmatched: 9. CDR1 and CDR2 (germline): LNHDA, SQIVND (reference sequence). CDR3 sequence (DNA): TGTGCCAGTAGTTCCCTACAGGGGGCGAGGGGAAACACCATATATTTT. Translating gives CASSSLQGARGNTIYF.

A few counts support this clone. This chain uses TRBV11-2 with TRBJ1-1; 8 bases align to TRBD1. The CDR3 has 14 residues. Germline trimming cut 4 bases from V and 1 base from J; bases unmatched to any gene: 2. CDR1 and CDR2 (germline): SGHAT, FQNNGV. Here the CDR3 DNA reads TGTGCCAGCAGCTATCAGGGGGCGAACACTGAAGCTTTCTTT. It specifies CASSYQGANTEAFF. Full variable domain (remainder filled in from reference TRBV11-2 and TRBJ1-1): EAGVAQSPRYKIIEKRQSVAFWCNPISGHATLYWYQQILGQGPKLLIQFQNNGVVDDSQLPKDRFSAERLKGVDSTLKIQPAKLEDSAVYLCASSYQGANTEAFFGQGTRLTVV.

V usage is TRBV7-9 and J usage is TRBJ2-7; D call uncertain. The CDR3 is 14 residues long. V was pared by 7 bases and J by 0 bases, with 13 bases between. CDR1 is SEHNR, CDR2 FQNEAQ, per germline (reference sequence). The CDR3 sequence: CASIADWSSYEQYF. CDR3 DNA sequence: TGTGCCAGCATCGCGGATTGGAGCTCCTACGAGCAGTACTTC.

The chain has TRBV11-2 and TRBJ1-5, with no clear D. CDR1 and CDR2 from the germline V gene are SGHAT and FQNNGV. The V gene lost 1 base and the J gene lost 4 bases, with 17 bases spanning the gap. This CDR3 contains 17 residues. The CDR3 loop reads CASSLVGIKPGNQPQHF. The CDR3 DNA reads as TGTGCCAGCAGCTTAGTCGGTATAAAACCGGGGAATCAGCCCCAGCATTTT. The full variable domain, with the rest looked up from reference TRBV11-2 and TRBJ1-5, is EAGVAQSPRYKIIEKRQSVAFWCNPISGHATLYWYQQILGQGPKLLIQFQNNGVVDDSQLPKDRFSAERLKGVDSTLKIQPAKLEDSAVYLCASSLVGIKPGNQPQHFGDGTRLSIL.

The V gene is TRBV28, the J gene TRBJ2-3, with D hard to call. Trimming removed 6 bases at V and 2 bases at J, with 15 bases between. Germline V gene data show CDR1 as MDHEN and CDR2 as SYDVKM. This CDR3 contains 15 residues. CDR3 coding DNA: TGTGCCAGCAGCTCCCGAGGCGACTTCACAGATACGCAGTATTTT. Protein product: CASSSRGDFTDTQYF.

The J gene is TRBJ1-2, the V gene TRBV5-6; 8 bases map to TRBD1. Germline V gene lookup returns CDR1 SGHDT and CDR2 YYEEEE. The trim removed 3 bases at V and 7 bases at J, leaving 5 bases unmatched. The CDR3 is 13 amino acids. The chain's CDR3 is CASSYQGARGYTF. The CDR3 DNA is TGTGCCAGCAGCTACCAGGGGGCTCGTGGCTACACCTTC.

The chain carries TRBV19 and TRBJ1-4, with unresolved D. V dropped 2 bases and J dropped 5 bases, with 9 bases sitting between them. CDR1 is LNHDA and CDR2 is SQIVND in the germline V gene (reference sequence). The CDR3 is 14 amino acids. CDR3 residues: CASSIPPLNEKLFF. CDR3 nucleotides: TGTGCCAGTAGTATACCCCCCTTAAATGAAAAACTGTTTTTT. The full variable domain, rest sourced from reference TRBV19 and TRBJ1-4, is DGGITQSPKYLFRKEGQNVTLSCEQNLNHDAMYWYRQDPGQGLRLIYYSQIVNDFQKGDIAEGYSVSREKKESFPLTVTSAQKNPTAFYLCASSIPPLNEKLFFGSGTQLSVL.